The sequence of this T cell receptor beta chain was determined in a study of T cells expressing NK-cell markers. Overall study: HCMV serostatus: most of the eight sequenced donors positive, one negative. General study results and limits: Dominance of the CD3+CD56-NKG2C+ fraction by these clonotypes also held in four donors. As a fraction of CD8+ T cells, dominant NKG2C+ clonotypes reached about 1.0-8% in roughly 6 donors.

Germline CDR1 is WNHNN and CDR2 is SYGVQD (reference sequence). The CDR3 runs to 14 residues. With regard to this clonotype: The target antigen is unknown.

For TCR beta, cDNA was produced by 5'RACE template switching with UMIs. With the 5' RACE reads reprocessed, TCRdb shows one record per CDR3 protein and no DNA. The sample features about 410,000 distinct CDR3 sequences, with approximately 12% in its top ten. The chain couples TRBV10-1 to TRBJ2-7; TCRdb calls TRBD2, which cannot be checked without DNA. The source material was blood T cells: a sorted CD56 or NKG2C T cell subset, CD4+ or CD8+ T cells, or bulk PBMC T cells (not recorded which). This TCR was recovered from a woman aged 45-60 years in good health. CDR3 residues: CASSDSGSRYEQYF.